This record concerns one TCR beta chain sequence. It lacks a known antigen. One base separates it from a far larger clone, so it is likely a read error. This sample is part of a study of low-dose radiotherapy and immunotherapy resistance in tumors (dated by TCRdb to about 2022). General notes on the study: In Cohort 1, 0.5 Gy per fraction was delivered every 2 weeks, and a total PTV dose of 6.5 Gy was prescribed. Patients were given nivolumab as a 240 mg flat dose every two weeks and ipilimumab at 1 mg/kg every six weeks, with both drugs delivered intravenously. Starting on cycle 1 day 1, patients took 300 mg of aspirin by mouth once daily for four cycles. In Cohort 2, 1 Gy per fraction was delivered every two weeks, for a total of 13 Gy over 26 weeks. Eight patients were included in the translational analysis, namely three from the first dose cohort plus the first five from the second dose cohort. Trial participants were not randomized into treatment groups. Cyclophosphamide 200 mg/m2 was administered intravenously every two weeks, one day before each radiation and immunotherapy administration.

V and J lose 5 bases and 7 bases, and a span of 21 bases separates them. The CDR3 runs 15 amino acids, cysteine and phenylalanine included. Only the CDR3 region is kept as DNA, spanning 45 bases read in frame from base 1. CDR1 and CDR2 are read off the germline V gene as SGHTA and FQGTGA. Taken with the paper, the label for time point translates to: before trial treatment. The donors came from RACIN, which was a single-arm phase I dose-escalation trial that paired nivolumab and ipilimumab with aspirin, low-dose cyclophosphamide and low-dose radiotherapy. Patients were eligible if they had advanced solid tumors that were TIL-negative. The run used an Illumina HiSeq 2500. To make first-strand cDNA, Superscript III was used along with a set of TRAV- and TRBV-specific primers so that both the TCRalpha and TCRbeta chains were covered. TCRs were amplified for 20 to 25 PCR cycles with Phusion, using a constant-region primer paired with the adapter attached to the V primers. Isolated mRNA was amplified with the MessageAmp II aRNA Amplification Kit, using a roughly 15-hour in vitro transcription at 37°C. mRNA for TCR sequencing was isolated with the Dynabeads mRNA DIRECT Purification Kit. A second roughly 25-cycle Phusion PCR added indexed Illumina adapters, and products were purified with AMPure XP beads. The source study handled its data this way. Custom Perl scripts pooled TCR sequences encoding the same protein, removed out-of-frame sequences and computed each clonotype's abundance. Any TCR sequence supported by only a single read was excluded from analysis. The metrics used to describe the repertoires included Shannon entropy, Gini index, clonality, richness, and the frequency of TCRs shared between repertoires. The public reads were reprocessed in TCRdb via fastp at Q25 and MiXCR, keeping in-frame beta chains. CDR3 protein duplicates are merged, each entry listing the most common genes and DNA. These V and J calls derive from TCRdb rather than the authors' analysis. For this sample the table gives more than 70,000 distinct CDR3 sequences, of which less than 40% were detected only once. Clones ranked in the top ten supply 11% of the sample.

The specimen was PBMCs, collected before treatment. This TCR was recovered from a female donor with ovarian cancer. The V gene is TRBV7-3 and the J gene is TRBJ2-7; a weak D assignment points to TRBD2 (5 bases agree). The nucleotide sequence reads TGTGCCAGCAGCCTCAGCGGCGGCTCCTACAATGAGCAGTACTTC. This is translated as CASSLSGGSYNEQYF.